This T cell receptor (beta chain) was recorded in a study of graft-versus-host responses after intestinal transplantation. Assay: immunoSEQ multiplex PCR; the TCRdb copy retains only in-frame clones and omits some. The sample shows about 100,000 clones, roughly 90% of them seen only once. Between the trimmed V and J ends, which lost 4 bases and 7 bases, there was a span of 20 bases. Germline-derived CDR1 and CDR2 are KGHSH and LQKENI. The CDR3 extends over 15 amino acids. About this clone itself: Antigen specificity is unknown.

The sample consisted of unstimulated CD4+ T cells sorted from spleen or lymph node cells, taken before transplant. V is TRBV18 and J is TRBJ2-7, with D unresolved. The clonotype originates from a human donor who was the organ donor for an intestinal transplant. The CDR3 region has the DNA TGTGCCAGCTCACATAGCCCGGTTACGGCCTGGGAGCAGTACTTC. This sequence encodes CASSHSPVTAWEQYF.